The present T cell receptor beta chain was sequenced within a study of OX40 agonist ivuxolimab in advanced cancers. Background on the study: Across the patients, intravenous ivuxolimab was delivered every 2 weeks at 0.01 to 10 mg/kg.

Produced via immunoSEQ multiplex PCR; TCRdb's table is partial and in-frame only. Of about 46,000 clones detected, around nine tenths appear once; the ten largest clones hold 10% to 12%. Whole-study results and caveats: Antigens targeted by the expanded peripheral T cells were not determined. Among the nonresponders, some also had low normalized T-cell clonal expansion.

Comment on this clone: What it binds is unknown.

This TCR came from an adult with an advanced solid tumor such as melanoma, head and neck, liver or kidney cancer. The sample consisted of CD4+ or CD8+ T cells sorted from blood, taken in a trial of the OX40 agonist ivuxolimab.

This chain's CDR3 is CASNEVENEQFF. CDR3 nucleotides: TGTGCCAGCAACGAGGTTGAAAATGAGCAGTTCTTC. The chain uses TRBV2 and TRBJ2-1; D is unresolved. V gave up 7 bases and J gave up 7 bases, with 11 bases separating them. In germline, CDR1 is SNHLY, CDR2 FYNNEI. This CDR3 has 12 amino acids. Together with reference TRBV2 and TRBJ2-1, the CDR3 gives the full variable domain: EPEVTQTPSHQVTQMGQEVILRCVPISNHLYFYWYRQILGQKVEFLVSFYNNEISEKSEIFDDQFSVERPDGSNFTLKIRSTKLEDSAMYFCASNEVENEQFFGPGTRLTVL.